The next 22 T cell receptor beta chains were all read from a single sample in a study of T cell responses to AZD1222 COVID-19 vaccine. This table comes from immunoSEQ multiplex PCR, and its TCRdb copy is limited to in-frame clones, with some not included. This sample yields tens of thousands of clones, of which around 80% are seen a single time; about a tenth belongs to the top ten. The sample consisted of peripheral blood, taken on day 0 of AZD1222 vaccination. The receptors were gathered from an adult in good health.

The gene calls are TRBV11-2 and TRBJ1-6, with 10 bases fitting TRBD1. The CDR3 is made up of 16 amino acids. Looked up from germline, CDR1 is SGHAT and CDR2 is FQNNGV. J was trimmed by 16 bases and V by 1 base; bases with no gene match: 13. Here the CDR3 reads CASSLGWDRGQPELHF. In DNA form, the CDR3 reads TGTGCCAGCAGCTTAGGTTGGGACAGGGGCCAACCGGAACTCCACTTT.

The CDR3 DNA is TGCGCCAGCAGCTTGGCTGGGAATTCGGGAAACACCATATATTTT. Amino acid sequence: CASSLAGNSGNTIYF. The rearrangement uses TRBV5-1 and TRBJ1-3; D is unresolved. Germline V gives CDR1 SGHRS, CDR2 YFSETQ. CDR3 size: 15 residues. With 0 bases removed from V and 4 bases from J, the gap between germline ends came to 11 bases. Based on the CDR3 plus reference TRBV5-1 and TRBJ1-3, the full variable domain is KAGVTQTPRYLIKTRGQQVTLSCSPISGHRSVSWYQQTPGQGLQFLFEYFSETQRNKGNFPGRFSGRQFSNSRSEMNVSTLELGDSALYLCASSLAGNSGNTIYFGEGSWLTVV.

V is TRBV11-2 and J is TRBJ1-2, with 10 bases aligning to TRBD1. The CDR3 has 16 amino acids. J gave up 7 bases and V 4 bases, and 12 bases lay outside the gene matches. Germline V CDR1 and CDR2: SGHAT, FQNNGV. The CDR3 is CASSWKTGGALGGYTF. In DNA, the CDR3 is TGTGCCAGCAGCTGGAAGACAGGGGGCGCATTAGGTGGCTACACCTTC. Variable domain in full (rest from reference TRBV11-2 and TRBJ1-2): EAGVAQSPRYKIIEKRQSVAFWCNPISGHATLYWYQQILGQGPKLLIQFQNNGVVDDSQLPKDRFSAERLKGVDSTLKIQPAKLEDSAVYLCASSWKTGGALGGYTFGSGTRLTVV.

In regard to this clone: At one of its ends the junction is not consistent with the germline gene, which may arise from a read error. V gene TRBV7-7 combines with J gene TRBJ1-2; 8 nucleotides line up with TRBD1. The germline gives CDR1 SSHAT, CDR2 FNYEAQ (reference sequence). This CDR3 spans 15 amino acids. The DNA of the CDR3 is TGTGCTAGCAGCTTCCCTACAGGGGGAGGCTATGGCTACACCTTC. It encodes CASSFPTGGGYGYTF.

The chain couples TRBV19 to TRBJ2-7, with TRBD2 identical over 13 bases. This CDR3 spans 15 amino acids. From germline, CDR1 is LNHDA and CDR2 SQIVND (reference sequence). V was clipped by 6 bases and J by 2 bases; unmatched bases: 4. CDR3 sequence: CASSPLAGGTYEQYF. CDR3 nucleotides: TGTGCCAGTAGCCCACTAGCGGGAGGGACCTACGAGCAGTACTTC.

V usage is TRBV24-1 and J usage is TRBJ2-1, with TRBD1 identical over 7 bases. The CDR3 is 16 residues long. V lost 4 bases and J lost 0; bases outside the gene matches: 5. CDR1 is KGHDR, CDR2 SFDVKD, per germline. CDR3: CATSDRGGSSYNEQFF. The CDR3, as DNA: TGTGCCACCAGTGACCGAGGGGGCAGCTCCTACAATGAGCAGTTCTTC.

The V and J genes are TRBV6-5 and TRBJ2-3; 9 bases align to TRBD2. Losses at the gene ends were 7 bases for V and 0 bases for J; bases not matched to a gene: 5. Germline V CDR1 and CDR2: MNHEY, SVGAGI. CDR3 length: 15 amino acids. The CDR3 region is CASKRREGSTDTQYF. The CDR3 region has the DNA TGTGCCAGCAAAAGGCGGGAGGGGAGCACAGATACGCAGTATTTT.

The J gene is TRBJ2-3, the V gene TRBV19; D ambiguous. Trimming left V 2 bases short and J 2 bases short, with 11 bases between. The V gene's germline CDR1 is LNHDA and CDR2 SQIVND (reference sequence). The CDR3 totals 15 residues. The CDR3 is CASSISSQTTDTQYF. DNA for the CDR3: TGTGCCAGTAGTATATCTAGTCAGACCACAGATACGCAGTATTTT.

The CDR3: CASRQTGGAGGYTF. CDR3 DNA: TGCGCCAGCAGACAGACAGGGGGCGCGGGGGGCTACACCTTC. This rearrangement joins TRBV4-1 to TRBJ1-2; TRBD1 agrees at 10 bases. This CDR3 is 14 amino acids long. Per the germline V gene, CDR1 is MGHRA and CDR2 is YSYEKL. Germline trimming cut 6 bases from V and 8 bases from J; bases unmatched to any gene: 9.

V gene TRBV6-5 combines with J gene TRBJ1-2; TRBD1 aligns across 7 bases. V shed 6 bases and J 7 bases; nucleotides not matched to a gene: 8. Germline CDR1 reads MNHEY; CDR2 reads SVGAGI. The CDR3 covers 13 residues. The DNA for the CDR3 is TGTGCCAGCAGACGACAGGGTGGCGCTGGCTACACCTTC. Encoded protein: CASRRQGGAGYTF.

The CDR3: CASSQDRGRLSYEQYF. CDR3 bases: TGTGCCAGCAGCCAAGATCGAGGACGGCTCTCCTACGAGCAGTACTTC. The chain recombines TRBV4-2 with TRBJ2-7, with D unresolved. V gave up 0 bases and J gave up 0 bases, with 12 bases separating them. The CDR3 runs to 16 residues. Germline loops: CDR1 LGHNA, CDR2 YNFKEQ.

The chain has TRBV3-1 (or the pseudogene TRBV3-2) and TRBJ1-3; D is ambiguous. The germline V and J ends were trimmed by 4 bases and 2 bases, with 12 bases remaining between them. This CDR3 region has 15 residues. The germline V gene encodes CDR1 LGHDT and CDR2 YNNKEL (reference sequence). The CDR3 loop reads CASSRISYAGNTIYF. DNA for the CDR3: TGTGCCAGCAGCCGAATATCATACGCTGGAAACACCATATATTTT.

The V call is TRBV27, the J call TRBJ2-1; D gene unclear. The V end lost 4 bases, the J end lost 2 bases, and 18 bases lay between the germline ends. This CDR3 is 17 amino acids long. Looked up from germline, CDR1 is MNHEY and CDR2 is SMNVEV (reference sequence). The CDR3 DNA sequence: TGTGCCAGCAGTTCTGGTCGTCTAATTAGGGCCTACAATGAGCAGTTCTTC. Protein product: CASSSGRLIRAYNEQFF.

The DNA for the CDR3 is TGTGCCTGGAGTCCCACTGGGACAGGTGATGGCTACACCTTC. Translating it yields CAWSPTGTGDGYTF. The chain combines TRBV30 with TRBJ1-2; TRBD1 aligns across 8 bases. CDR3 size: 14 residues. V lost 2 bases and J lost 6; bases outside the gene matches: 8. CDR1 and CDR2 from the germline V gene are GTSNPN and SVGIG (reference sequence). The variable domain in full, completed from reference TRBV30 and TRBJ1-2, reads SQTIHQWPATLVQPVGSPLSLECTVEGTSNPNLYWYRQAAGRGLQLLFYSVGIGQISSEVPQNLSASRPQDRQFILSSKKLLLSDSGFYLCAWSPTGTGDGYTFGSGTRLTVV.

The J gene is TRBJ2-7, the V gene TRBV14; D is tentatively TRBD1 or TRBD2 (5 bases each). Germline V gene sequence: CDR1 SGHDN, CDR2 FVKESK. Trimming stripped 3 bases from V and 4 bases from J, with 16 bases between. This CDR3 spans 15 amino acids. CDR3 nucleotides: TGTGCCAGCAGCCAGACAACCCCCTGGGGGTACGAGCAGTACTTC. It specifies CASSQTTPWGYEQYF.

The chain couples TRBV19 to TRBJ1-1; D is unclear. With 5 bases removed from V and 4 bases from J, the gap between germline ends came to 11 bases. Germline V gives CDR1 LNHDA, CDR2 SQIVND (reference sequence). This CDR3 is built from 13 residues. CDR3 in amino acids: CASSLGWATEAFF. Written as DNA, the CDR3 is TGTGCCAGTAGTTTGGGATGGGCCACTGAAGCTTTCTTT. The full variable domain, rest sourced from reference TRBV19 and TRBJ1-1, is DGGITQSPKYLFRKEGQNVTLSCEQNLNHDAMYWYRQDPGQGLRLIYYSQIVNDFQKGDIAEGYSVSREKKESFPLTVTSAQKNPTAFYLCASSLGWATEAFFGQGTRLTVV.

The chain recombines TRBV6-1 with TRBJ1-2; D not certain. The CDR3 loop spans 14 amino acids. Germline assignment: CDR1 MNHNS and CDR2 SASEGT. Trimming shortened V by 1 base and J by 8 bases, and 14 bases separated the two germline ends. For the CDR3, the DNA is TGTGCCAGCAGTGAAGTAGGGTCCTGGGGAGGCTACACCTTC. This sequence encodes CASSEVGSWGGYTF.

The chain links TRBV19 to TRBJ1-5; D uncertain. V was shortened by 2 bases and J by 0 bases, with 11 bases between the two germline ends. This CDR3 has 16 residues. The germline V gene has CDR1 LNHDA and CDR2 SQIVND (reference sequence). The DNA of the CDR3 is TGTGCCAGTAGTATATCCAGAGCAGTTAGCAATCAGCCCCAGCATTTT. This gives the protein CASSISRAVSNQPQHF.

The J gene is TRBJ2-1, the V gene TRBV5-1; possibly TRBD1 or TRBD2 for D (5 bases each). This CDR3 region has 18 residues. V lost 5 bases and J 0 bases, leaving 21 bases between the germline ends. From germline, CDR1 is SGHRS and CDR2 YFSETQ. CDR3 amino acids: CASRLVYRGQSSYNEQFF. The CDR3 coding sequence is TGCGCCAGCAGACTTGTTTATCGGGGCCAGAGCTCCTACAATGAGCAGTTCTTC. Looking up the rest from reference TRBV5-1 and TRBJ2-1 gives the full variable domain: KAGVTQTPRYLIKTRGQQVTLSCSPISGHRSVSWYQQTPGQGLQFLFEYFSETQRNKGNFPGRFSGRQFSNSRSEMNVSTLELGDSALYLCASRLVYRGQSSYNEQFFGPGTRLTVL.

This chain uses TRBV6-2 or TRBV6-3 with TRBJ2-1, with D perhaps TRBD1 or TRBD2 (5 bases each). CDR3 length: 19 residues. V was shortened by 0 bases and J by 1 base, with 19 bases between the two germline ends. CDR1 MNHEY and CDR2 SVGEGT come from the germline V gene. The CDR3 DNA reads TGTGCCAGCAGTTACTCGAATGGGGGTACGCGAACTTCCTACAATGAGCAGTTCTTC. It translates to CASSYSNGGTRTSYNEQFF.

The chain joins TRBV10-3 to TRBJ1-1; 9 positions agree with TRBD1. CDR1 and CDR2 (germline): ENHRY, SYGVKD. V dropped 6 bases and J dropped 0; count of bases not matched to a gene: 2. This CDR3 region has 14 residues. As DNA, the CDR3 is TGTGCCATCAGGGGACAGGGAATGAACACTGAAGCTTTCTTT. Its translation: CAIRGQGMNTEAFF.

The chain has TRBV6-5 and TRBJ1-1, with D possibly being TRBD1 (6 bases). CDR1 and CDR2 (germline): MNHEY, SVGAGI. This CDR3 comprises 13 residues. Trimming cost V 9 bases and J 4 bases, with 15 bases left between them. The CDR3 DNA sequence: TGTGCCAGTCGTACAGGGTTGAGCACTGAAGCTTTCTTT. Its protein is CASRTGLSTEAFF.